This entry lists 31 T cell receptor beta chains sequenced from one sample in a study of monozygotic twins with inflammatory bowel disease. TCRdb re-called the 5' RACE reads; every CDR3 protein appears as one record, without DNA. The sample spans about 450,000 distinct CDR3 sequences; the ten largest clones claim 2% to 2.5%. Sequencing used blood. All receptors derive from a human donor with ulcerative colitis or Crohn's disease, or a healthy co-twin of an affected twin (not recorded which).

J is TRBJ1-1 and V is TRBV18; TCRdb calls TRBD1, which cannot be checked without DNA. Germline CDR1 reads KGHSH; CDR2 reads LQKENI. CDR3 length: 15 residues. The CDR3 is CASSPNTGFGTEAFF.

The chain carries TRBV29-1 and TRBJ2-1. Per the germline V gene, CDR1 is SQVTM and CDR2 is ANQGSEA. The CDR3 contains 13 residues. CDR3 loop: CSVDRLPYNEQFF.

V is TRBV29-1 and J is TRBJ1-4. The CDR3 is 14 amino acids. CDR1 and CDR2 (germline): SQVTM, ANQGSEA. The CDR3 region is CSVEVLAANEKLFF.

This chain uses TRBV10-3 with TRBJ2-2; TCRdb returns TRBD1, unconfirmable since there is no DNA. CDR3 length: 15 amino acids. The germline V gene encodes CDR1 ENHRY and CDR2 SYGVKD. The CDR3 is CAISWTVSNTGELFF.

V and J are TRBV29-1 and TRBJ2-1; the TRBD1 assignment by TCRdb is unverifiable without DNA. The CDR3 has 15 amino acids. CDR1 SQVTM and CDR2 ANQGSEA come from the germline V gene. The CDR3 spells CSVTTSGTGNNEQFF.

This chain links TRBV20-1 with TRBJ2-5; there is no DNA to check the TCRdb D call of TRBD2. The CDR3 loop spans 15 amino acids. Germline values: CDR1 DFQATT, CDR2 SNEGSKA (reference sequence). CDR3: CSARGRTSGSETQYF.

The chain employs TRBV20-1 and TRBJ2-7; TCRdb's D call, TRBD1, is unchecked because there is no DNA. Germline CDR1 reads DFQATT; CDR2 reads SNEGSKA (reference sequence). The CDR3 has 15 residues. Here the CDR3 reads CSASNRRQVSYEQYF.

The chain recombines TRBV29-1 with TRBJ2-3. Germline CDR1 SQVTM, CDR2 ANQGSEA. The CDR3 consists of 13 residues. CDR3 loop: CSVEVYDTDTQYF.

The chain's CDR3 is CASSVDPSTEAFF. The J gene is TRBJ1-1, the V gene TRBV2; TCRdb indicates TRBD1, and absent DNA this call remains unverified. Looked up from germline, CDR1 is SNHLY and CDR2 is FYNNEI. This CDR3 region has 13 residues.

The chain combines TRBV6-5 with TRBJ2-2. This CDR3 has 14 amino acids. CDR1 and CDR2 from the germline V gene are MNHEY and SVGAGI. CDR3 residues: CASSYYGRTGELFF.

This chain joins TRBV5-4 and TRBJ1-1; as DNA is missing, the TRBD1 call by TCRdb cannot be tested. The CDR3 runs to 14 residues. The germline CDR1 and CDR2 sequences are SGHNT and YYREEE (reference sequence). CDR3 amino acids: CASSFNRGNTEAFF. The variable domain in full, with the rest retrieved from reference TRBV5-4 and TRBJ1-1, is ETGVTQSPTHLIKTRGQQVTLRCSSQSGHNTVSWYQQALGQGPQFIFQYYREEENGRGNFPPRFSGLQFPNYSSELNVNALELDDSALYLCASSFNRGNTEAFFGQGTRLTVV.

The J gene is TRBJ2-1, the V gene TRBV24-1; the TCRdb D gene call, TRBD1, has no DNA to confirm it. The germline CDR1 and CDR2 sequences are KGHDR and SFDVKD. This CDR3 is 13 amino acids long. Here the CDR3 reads CATSDTTTAEQFF.

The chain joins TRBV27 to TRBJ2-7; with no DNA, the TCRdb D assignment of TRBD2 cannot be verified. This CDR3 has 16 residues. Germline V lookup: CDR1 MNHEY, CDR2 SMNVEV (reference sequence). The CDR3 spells CASSPMTSGRVYEQYF.

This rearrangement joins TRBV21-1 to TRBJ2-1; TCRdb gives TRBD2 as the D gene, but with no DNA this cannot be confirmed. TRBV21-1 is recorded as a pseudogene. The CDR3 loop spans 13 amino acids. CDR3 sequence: CASSKSGLGAQFF.

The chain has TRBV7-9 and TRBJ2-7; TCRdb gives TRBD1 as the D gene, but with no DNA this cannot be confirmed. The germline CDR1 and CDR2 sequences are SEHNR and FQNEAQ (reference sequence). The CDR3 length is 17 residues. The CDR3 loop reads CASSAIAQGTGTHEQYF.

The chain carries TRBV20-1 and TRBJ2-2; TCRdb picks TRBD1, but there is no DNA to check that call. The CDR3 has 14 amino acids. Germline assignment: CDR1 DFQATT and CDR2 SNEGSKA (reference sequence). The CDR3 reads CSARKTRETGELFF.

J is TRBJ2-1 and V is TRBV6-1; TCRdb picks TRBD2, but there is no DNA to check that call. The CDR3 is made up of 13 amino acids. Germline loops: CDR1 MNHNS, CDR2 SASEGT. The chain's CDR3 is CASRPSGRADKFF.

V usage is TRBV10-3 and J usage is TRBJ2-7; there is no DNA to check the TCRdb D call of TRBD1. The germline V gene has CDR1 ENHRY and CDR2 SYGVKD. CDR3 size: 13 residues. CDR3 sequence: CAISPGRGGEQYF.

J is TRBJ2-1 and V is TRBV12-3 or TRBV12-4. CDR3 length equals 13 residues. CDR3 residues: CASSLGSINEQFF.

The CDR3 sequence is CASSYPHVSGELFF. The J gene is TRBJ2-2, the V gene TRBV7-9. The CDR3 consists of 14 residues. Per the germline V gene, CDR1 is SEHNR and CDR2 is FQNEAQ (reference sequence).

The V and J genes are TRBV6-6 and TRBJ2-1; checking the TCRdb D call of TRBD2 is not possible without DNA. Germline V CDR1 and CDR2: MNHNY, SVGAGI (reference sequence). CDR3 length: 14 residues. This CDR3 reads CASSYSQRVNEQFF.

This CDR3 reads CASSSLAQGNTEAFF. This chain uses TRBV11-2 with TRBJ1-1; no DNA is available, so the TRBD1 call from TCRdb remains unchecked. The CDR3 runs to 15 residues. The germline CDR1 and CDR2 sequences are SGHAT and FQNNGV.

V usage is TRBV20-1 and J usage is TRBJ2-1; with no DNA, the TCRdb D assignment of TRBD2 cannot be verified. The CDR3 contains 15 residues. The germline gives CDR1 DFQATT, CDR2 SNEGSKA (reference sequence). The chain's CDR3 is CSASWPSGRANEQFF.

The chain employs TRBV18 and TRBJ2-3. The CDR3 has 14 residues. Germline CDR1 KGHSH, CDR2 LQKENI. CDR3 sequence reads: CASSPQVVPDTQYF.

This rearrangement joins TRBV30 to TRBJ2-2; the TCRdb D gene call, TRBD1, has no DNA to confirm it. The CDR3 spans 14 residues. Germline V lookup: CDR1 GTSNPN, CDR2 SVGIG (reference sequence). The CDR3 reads CAWSVRQTRGELFF. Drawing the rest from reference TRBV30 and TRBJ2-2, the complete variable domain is SQTIHQWPATLVQPVGSPLSLECTVEGTSNPNLYWYRQAAGRGLQLLFYSVGIGQISSEVPQNLSASRPQDRQFILSSKKLLLSDSGFYLCAWSVRQTRGELFFGEGSRLTVL.

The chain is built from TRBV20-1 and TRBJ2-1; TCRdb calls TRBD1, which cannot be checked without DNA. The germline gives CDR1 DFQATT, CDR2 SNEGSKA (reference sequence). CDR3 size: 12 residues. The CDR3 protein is CSADRGYNEQFF.

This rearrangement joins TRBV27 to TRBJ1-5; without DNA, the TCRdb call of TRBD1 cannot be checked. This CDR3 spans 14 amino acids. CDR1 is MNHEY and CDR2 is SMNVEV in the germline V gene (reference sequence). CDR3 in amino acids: CASSFRGNNQPQHF.

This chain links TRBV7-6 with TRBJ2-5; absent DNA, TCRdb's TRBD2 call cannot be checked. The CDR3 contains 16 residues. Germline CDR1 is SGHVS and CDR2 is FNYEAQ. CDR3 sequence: CASSFLAGSSGETQYF.

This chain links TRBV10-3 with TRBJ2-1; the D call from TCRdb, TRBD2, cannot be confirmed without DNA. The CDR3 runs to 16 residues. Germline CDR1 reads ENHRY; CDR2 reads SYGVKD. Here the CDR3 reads CAISSTSGGLYNEQFF.

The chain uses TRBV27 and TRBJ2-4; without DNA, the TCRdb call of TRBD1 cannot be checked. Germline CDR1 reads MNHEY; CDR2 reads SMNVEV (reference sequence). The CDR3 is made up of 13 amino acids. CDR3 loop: CASALGTGNIQYF.

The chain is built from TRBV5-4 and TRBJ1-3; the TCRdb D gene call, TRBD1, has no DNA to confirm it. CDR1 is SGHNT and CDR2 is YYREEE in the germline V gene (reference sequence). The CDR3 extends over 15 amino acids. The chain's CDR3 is CASSPTGGTGNTIYF.